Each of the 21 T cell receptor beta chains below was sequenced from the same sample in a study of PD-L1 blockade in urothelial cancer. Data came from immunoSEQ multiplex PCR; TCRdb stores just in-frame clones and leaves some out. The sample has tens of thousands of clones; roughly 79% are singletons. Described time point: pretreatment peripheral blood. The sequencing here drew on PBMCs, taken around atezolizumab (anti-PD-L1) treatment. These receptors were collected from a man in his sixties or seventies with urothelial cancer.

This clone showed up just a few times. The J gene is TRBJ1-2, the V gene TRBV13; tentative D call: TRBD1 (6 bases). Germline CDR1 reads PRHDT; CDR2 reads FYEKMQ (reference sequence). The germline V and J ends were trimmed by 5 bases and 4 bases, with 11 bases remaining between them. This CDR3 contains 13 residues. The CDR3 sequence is CASSTQGSYGYTF. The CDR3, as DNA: TGTGCCAGCAGCACACAGGGTAGCTATGGCTACACCTTC.

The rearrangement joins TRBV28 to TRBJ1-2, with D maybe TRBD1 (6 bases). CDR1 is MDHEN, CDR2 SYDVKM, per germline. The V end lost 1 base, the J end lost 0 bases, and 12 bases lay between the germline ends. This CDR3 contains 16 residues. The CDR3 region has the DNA TGTGCCAGCAGTTTATCCTCAGGGGAAGCTAACTATGGCTACACCTTC. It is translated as CASSLSSGEANYGYTF.

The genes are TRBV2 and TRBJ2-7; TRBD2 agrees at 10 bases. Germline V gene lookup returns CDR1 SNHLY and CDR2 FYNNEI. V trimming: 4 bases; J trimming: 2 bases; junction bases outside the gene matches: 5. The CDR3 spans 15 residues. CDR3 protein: CASSAPSGGAYEQYF. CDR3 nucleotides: TGTGCCAGCAGTGCACCTAGCGGGGGAGCCTACGAGCAGTACTTC.

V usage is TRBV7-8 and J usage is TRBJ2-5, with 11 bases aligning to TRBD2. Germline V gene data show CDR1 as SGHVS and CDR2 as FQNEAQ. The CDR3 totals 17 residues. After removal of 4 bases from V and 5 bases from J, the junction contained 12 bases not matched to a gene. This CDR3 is CASSSELAGASRETQYF. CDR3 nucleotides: TGTGCCAGCAGCTCGGAACTAGCGGGGGCCTCCCGGGAGACCCAGTACTTC. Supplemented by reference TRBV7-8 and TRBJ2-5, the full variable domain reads GAGVSQSPRYKVAKRGQDVALRCDPISGHVSLFWYQQALGQGPEFLTYFQNEAQLDKSGLPSDRFFAERPEGSVSTLKIQRTQQEDSAVYLCASSSELAGASRETQYFGPGTRLLVL.

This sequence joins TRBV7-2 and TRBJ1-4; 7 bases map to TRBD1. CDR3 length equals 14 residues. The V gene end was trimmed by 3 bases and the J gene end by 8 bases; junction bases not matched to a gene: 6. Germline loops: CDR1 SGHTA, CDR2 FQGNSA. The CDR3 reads CASSLRQGNEKLFF. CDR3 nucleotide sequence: TGTGCCAGCAGCTTGAGACAGGGAAACGAAAAACTGTTTTTT.

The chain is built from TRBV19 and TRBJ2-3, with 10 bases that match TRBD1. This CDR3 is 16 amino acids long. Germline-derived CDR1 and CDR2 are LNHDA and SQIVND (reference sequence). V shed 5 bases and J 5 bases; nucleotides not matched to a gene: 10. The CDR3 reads CASSPQGTGVKDTQYF. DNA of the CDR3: TGTGCCAGTAGTCCACAAGGGACAGGGGTCAAAGATACGCAGTATTTT.

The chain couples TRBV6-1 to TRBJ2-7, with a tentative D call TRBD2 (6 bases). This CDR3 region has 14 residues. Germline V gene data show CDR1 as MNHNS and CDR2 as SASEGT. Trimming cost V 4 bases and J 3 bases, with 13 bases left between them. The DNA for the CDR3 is TGTGCCAGCAGTGTTACGGGGGATCTCTACGAGCAGTACTTC. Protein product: CASSVTGDLYEQYF.

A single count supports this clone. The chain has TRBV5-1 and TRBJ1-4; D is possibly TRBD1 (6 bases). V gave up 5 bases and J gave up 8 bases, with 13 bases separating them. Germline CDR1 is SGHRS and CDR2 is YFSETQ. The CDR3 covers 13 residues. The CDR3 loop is CASRTGTSEKLFF. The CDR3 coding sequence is TGCGCCAGCAGAACCGGGACAAGCGAAAAACTGTTTTTT. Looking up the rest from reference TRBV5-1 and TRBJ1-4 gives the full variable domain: KAGVTQTPRYLIKTRGQQVTLSCSPISGHRSVSWYQQTPGQGLQFLFEYFSETQRNKGNFPGRFSGRQFSNSRSEMNVSTLELGDSALYLCASRTGTSEKLFFGSGTQLSVL.

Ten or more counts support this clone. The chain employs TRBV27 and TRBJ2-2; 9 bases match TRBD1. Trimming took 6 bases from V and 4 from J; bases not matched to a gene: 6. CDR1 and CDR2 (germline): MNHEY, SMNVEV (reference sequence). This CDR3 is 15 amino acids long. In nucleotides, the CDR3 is TGTGCCAGCAGGGACAGGGGAATAGGCACCGGGGAGCTGTTTTTT. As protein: CASRDRGIGTGELFF.

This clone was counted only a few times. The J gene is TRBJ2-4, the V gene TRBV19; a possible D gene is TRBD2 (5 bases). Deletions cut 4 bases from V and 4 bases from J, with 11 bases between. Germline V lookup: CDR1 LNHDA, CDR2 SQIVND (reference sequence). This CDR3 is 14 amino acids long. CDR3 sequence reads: CASSKDLEKNIQYF. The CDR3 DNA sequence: TGTGCCAGTAGTAAGGACTTAGAAAAAAACATTCAGTACTTC.

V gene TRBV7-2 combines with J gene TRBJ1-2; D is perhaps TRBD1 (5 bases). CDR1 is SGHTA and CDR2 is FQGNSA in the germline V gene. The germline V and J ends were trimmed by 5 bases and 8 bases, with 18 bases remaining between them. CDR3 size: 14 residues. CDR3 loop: CASSLRQPPEGYTF. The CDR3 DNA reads TGTGCCAGCAGCCTACGACAGCCCCCGGAAGGCTACACCTTC.

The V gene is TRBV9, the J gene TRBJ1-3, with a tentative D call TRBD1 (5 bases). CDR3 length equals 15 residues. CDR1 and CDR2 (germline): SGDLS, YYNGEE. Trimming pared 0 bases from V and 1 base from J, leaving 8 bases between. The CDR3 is CASSVVPGSGNTIYF. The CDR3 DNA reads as TGTGCCAGCAGCGTAGTCCCAGGGTCTGGAAACACCATATATTTT.

CDR3 coding DNA: TGTGCCAGCAGCTTAGGGACAGAGGCCGAAAAACTGTTTTTT. It specifies CASSLGTEAEKLFF. This chain connects TRBV13 to TRBJ1-4; D perhaps matches TRBD1 (5 bases). The CDR3 covers 14 residues. Per the germline V gene, CDR1 is PRHDT and CDR2 is FYEKMQ (reference sequence). Trimming removed 0 bases at V and 8 bases at J, with 10 bases between.

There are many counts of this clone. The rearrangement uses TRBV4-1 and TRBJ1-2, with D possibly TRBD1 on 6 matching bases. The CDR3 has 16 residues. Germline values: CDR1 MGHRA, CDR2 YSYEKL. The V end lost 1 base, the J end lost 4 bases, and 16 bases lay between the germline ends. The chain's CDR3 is CASSQVLRTDLYGYTF. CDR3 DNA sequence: TGCGCCAGCAGCCAAGTCTTGAGGACAGACCTCTATGGCTACACCTTC.

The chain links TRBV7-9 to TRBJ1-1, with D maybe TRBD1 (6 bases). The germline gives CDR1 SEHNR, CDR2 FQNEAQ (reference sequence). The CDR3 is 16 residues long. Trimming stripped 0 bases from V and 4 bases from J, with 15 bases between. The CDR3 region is CASSLAGGTGVTEAFF. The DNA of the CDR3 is TGTGCCAGCAGCTTAGCAGGGGGTACCGGGGTCACTGAAGCTTTCTTT.

CDR3 DNA sequence: TGCGCCAGCAGCTTAAGCGGGAGCAAAGGAAATGAGCAGTTCTTC. It translates to CASSLSGSKGNEQFF. The chain joins TRBV5-1 to TRBJ2-1, with 8 bases matching TRBD2. The junction had 8 bases not matched to a gene; V was cut back by 2 bases and J by 7 bases. Germline V gene sequence: CDR1 SGHRS, CDR2 YFSETQ. This CDR3 has 15 residues.

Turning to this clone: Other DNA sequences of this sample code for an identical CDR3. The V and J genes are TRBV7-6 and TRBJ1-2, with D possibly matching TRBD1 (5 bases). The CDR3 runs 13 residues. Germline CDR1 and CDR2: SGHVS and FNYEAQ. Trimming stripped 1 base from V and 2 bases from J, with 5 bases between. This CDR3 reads CASSLGQNYGYTF. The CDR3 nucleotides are TGTGCCAGCAGCTTAGGACAGAACTATGGCTACACCTTC.

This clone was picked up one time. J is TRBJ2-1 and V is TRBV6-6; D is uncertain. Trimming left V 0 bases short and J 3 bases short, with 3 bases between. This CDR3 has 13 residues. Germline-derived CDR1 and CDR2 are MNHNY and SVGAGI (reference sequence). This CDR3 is CASSYSIYNEQFF. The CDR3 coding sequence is TGTGCCAGCAGTTACTCTATCTACAATGAGCAGTTCTTC.

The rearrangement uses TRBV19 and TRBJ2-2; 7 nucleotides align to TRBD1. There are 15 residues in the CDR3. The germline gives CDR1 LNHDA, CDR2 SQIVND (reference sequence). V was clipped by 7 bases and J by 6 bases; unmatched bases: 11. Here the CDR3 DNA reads TGTGCCAGTATTGAGTCAGGGGGTATGGCCGGGGAGCTGTTTTTT. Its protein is CASIESGGMAGELFF.

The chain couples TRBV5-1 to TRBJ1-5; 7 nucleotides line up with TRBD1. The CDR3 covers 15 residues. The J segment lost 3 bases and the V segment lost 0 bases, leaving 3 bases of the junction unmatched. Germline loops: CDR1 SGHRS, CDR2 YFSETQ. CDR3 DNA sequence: TGCGCCAGCAGCTTGGGAGGGGGCATCAATCAGCCCCAGCATTTT. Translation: CASSLGGGINQPQHF.

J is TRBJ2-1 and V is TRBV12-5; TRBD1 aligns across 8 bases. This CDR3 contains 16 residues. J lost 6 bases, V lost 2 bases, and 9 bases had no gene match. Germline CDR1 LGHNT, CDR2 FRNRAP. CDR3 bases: TGTGCTAGTGGTTTGCCCCGGGACAGGCCGTCCAATGAGCAGTTCTTC. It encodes CASGLPRDRPSNEQFF.